These T cell receptor beta chains were read from a single sample in a study of glioma-infiltrating T cells after dendritic cell vaccination. Assay: immunoSEQ multiplex PCR; the TCRdb copy retains only in-frame clones and omits some. This sample yields more than 95,000 clones, of which 80% are seen a single time; under 6.5% belongs to the top ten. The sample consisted of blood, taken after dendritic cell vaccination. These receptors came from a human donor with glioblastoma. Each CDR3 is given with its conserved first and last residue. The D gene is left open where the match is weak. Clone size is not always given. Where it is, it says once, few, many or a class for expanded clones.

J gene	D gene	clone size	V gene	CDR3 DNA	CDR3 protein
TRBJ2-1	NA	NA	TRBV28	TGTGCCAGCAGATCCGGCCAGACTACACCGGGGGATGAGCAGTTCTTC	CASRSGQTTPGDEQFF
TRBJ1-1	NA	NA	TRBV11-2	TGTGCCAGCAGCTTAGAGTCGGGGGGCCACACTGAAGCTTTCTTT	CASSLESGGHTEAFF
TRBJ2-5	NA	NA	TRBV4-1	TGCGCCAGCAGCCAAGATATAGGGAGGGAGACCCAGTACTTC	CASSQDIGRETQYF
TRBJ1-5	TRBD1	NA	TRBV19	TGTGCCAGTTCCCTGGGACAGGGTCAGCCCCAGCATTTT	CASSLGQGQPQHF
TRBJ2-1	NA	NA	TRBV5-1	TGCGCCAGCAGCTTAAGGACAGAGTACAATGAGCAGTTCTTC	CASSLRTEYNEQFF
TRBJ2-7	NA	NA	TRBV18	TGTGCCAGCTCACCAGACAGCTACGAGCAGTACTTC	CASSPDSYEQYF
TRBJ2-1	TRBD2	NA	TRBV5-1	TGCGCCAGCAGCTCATTAGCGGGGAGCTCCTACAATGAGCAGTTCTTC	CASSSLAGSSYNEQFF
TRBJ1-5	TRBD1	NA	TRBV19	TGTGCCAGTAGTTGGGGACAGAATCAGCCCCAGCATTTT	CASSWGQNQPQHF
TRBJ2-7	TRBD2	NA	TRBV11-2	TGTGCCAGCAGCTTAGTCAGCGGGAGCTTCTACGAGCAGTACTTC	CASSLVSGSFYEQYF
TRBJ2-7	NA	few	TRBV5-4	TGTGCCAGCAGCTTGATGGCAGCGTCCTACGAGCAGTACTTC	CASSLMAASYEQYF
TRBJ1-1	TRBD1	NA	TRBV9	TGTGCCAGCAGCGTAGCGGGACAGGGGGCCGCTCGGACTGAAGCTTTCTTT	CASSVAGQGAARTEAFF
TRBJ2-5	NA	once	TRBV28	TGTGCCAGCAGTATCTACAGGGCTAGAGAGACCCAGTACTTC	CASSIYRARETQYF
TRBJ2-1	TRBD1	few	TRBV6-5	TGTGCCAGCAGTTACCCGAGACAGGGTCAGCAGTTCTTC	CASSYPRQGQQFF
TRBJ1-3	NA	NA	TRBV6-5	TGTGCCAGCAGGGAGGGTTCTGGAAACACCATATATTTT	CASREGSGNTIYF
TRBJ2-1	NA	NA	TRBV5-4	TGTGCCAGCAGCTTGACGGATGAGCAGTTCTTC	CASSLTDEQFF
TRBJ1-1	TRBD1	NA	TRBV28	TGTGCCAGTAGTCCTTGGACAGGGCCGAGGACTGAAGCTTTCTTT	CASSPWTGPRTEAFF
TRBJ2-2	NA	NA	TRBV29-1	TGCAGCGCCGACAAAGGTCAGAACACCGGGGAGCTGTTTTTT	CSADKGQNTGELFF
TRBJ1-1	NA	NA	TRBV5-1	TGCGCCAGCAGCAAGTCGGCTTTCGCAGGGGCACGGAACACTGAAGCTTTCTTT	CASSKSAFAGARNTEAFF
TRBJ2-5	NA	NA	TRBV15	TGTGCCACCAGCAGAGGTCGGTCCGGGACCCAGTACTTC	CATSRGRSGTQYF
TRBJ2-7	TRBD2	NA	TRBV5-1	TGCGCCAGCAGCTTGACTAGCGGGGTTGGGTACGAGCAGTACTTC	CASSLTSGVGYEQYF
TRBJ1-2	NA	NA	TRBV5-1	TGCGCCAGCAGCTTGGCCCGGACTCCCCCAATTGATGGCTACACCTTC	CASSLARTPPIDGYTF
TRBJ2-1	NA	NA	TRBV6-4	TGTGCCAGCAGCATAAACGGACAATCCTACAATGAGCAGTTCTTC	CASSINGQSYNEQFF
TRBJ2-7	TRBD2	NA	TRBV5-1	TGCGCCAGCAGCGTGGGACTAGCGGGTTCCTACGAGCAGTACTTC	CASSVGLAGSYEQYF
TRBJ2-1	NA	few	TRBV5-1	TGCGCCAGCAGCTTGCTAAGACTCAATGAGCAGTTCTTC	CASSLLRLNEQFF
TRBJ2-7	NA	NA	TRBV27	TGTGCCAGCAGTTTAAGGTCAGGATGGTCCTACGAGCAGTACTTC	CASSLRSGWSYEQYF
TRBJ2-2	NA	NA	TRBV5-1	TGCGCCAGCAGCTTGGCCGGGGTGGAGAACACCGGGGAGCTGTTTTTT	CASSLAGVENTGELFF
TRBJ1-1	NA	NA	TRBV11-2	TGTGCCAGCAAGATTCCGGGGGAAACTGAAGCTTTCTTT	CASKIPGETEAFF
TRBJ1-3	NA	NA	TRBV5-6	TGTGCCAGCAGCTTGCTAACCTCTGGCTCTGGAAACACCATATATTTT	CASSLLTSGSGNTIYF
TRBJ1-2	TRBD1	NA	TRBV30	TGTGCCTGGAGTCCGGGACAGGGTCCTGGCTACACCTTC	CAWSPGQGPGYTF
TRBJ2-7	NA	once	TRBV5-8	TGTGCCAGCACCATAAGGAGAGAGCAGTACTTC	CASTIRREQYF
TRBJ2-7	NA	NA	TRBV4-1	TGCGCCAGCAGTCACCGGGACTCCTTCTACGAGCAGTACTTC	CASSHRDSFYEQYF
TRBJ2-1	NA	NA	TRBV7-3	TGTGCCAGCAGCTTCCTAGGGGGTGTCAATGAGCAGTTCTTC	CASSFLGGVNEQFF
TRBJ1-5	NA	NA	TRBV28	TGTGCCAGCAGTACCCAACTAGCCGGGGCCGGGCAGCCCCAGCATTTT	CASSTQLAGAGQPQHF
TRBJ1-5	NA	NA	TRBV6-6	TGTGCCAGCACCGACTGGACAGAGACAAATCAGCCCCAGCATTTT	CASTDWTETNQPQHF
TRBJ2-2	NA	NA	TRBV27	TGTGCCAGCAGTCTTACCGGGACATACAACACCGGGGAGCTGTTTTTT	CASSLTGTYNTGELFF
TRBJ2-5	TRBD1	NA	TRBV5-1	TGCGCCAGCAGCTGGGGACAGGGGCGACTCCAGACCCAGTACTTC	CASSWGQGRLQTQYF
TRBJ2-2	TRBD1	NA	TRBV6-5	TGTGCCAGCAGTTTCTTGGACAGGGGAGGGTCCGGGGAGCTGTTTTTT	CASSFLDRGGSGELFF
TRBJ2-6	NA	few	TRBV5-1	TGCGCCAGCAGCCTAACTGGGGCCAACGTCCTGACTTTC	CASSLTGANVLTF
TRBJ1-3	NA	NA	TRBV6-5	TGTGCCAGCTACCCGGTCTCTGGAAACACCATATATTTT	CASYPVSGNTIYF
TRBJ1-1	NA	NA	TRBV6-1	TGTGCCAGCAGTGAAGCCTGGGCAGCTTTCTTT	CASSEAWAAFF
TRBJ2-1	NA	NA	TRBV2	TGTGCCAGCAGTGAGGAAGGCGCAGGGAATGAGCAGTTCTTC	CASSEEGAGNEQFF
TRBJ1-5	NA	NA	TRBV9	TGTGCCAGCAGCGAAACAGGAGACCCCAATCAGCCCCAGCATTTT	CASSETGDPNQPQHF
TRBJ2-7	NA	NA	TRBV5-1	TGCGCCAGCAGCTCCATAAAGATAGAGCCAGGGTACTTC	CASSSIKIEPGYF
TRBJ2-3	NA	NA	TRBV2	TGTGCCAGCAGTGAAGCGATTGTGCCCAGTGAGCAGTATTTT	CASSEAIVPSEQYF
TRBJ2-7	TRBD1	few	TRBV7-9	TGTGCCAGCAGCTTAGAGGGACAGCTCACCTACGAGCAGTACTTC	CASSLEGQLTYEQYF
TRBJ1-2	NA	NA	TRBV7-9	TGTGCCAGCAGCTTAGAAGGGGTCGGGGACACTATCTTC	CASSLEGVGDTIF
TRBJ2-3	TRBD1	NA	TRBV29-1	TGCAGCGGACGGACAGGGGGCGAAAGCACAGATACGCAGTATTTT	CSGRTGGESTDTQYF
TRBJ1-1	NA	few	TRBV11-2	TGTGCCAGCAGCTCCCAGGTGGTATTGGCTTTCTTT	CASSSQVVLAFF
TRBJ2-7	TRBD1	once	TRBV30	TGTGCCTGGAGTGTAACAGGGGATCACGAGCAGTACTTC	CAWSVTGDHEQYF
TRBJ1-2	NA	NA	TRBV6-5	TGTGCCAGCAGTTACTCCTGGGGGGGAATCGACTATGGCTACACCTTC	CASSYSWGGIDYGYTF
TRBJ2-7	NA	few	TRBV6-1	TGTGCCAGCAGTGAATTTATCTCCTCCTACGAGCAGTACTTC	CASSEFISSYEQYF
TRBJ2-1	NA	NA	TRBV5-6	TGTGCCAGCAGCTTGTCAGGGTATGGTGAGCAGTTCTTC	CASSLSGYGEQFF
TRBJ1-5	TRBD1	NA	TRBV12-5	TGTGCTAGTGGGGGCAGGGGGCCTGTTCAGCCCCAGCATTTT	CASGGRGPVQPQHF
TRBJ2-7	TRBD2	NA	TRBV7-9	TGTGCCAGCAGGTCCGGGAGGTTTGGGGAGCAGTACTTC	CASRSGRFGEQYF
TRBJ2-7	TRBD2	NA	TRBV7-9	TGTGCCAGCAGCTTCCTAGCGGGAGGGCCAACCGAGCAGTACTTC	CASSFLAGGPTEQYF
TRBJ2-6	NA	NA	TRBV5-1	TGCGCCAGCAGCTTGACCGGGCAACCGGGGGGCACTTACTCTGGGGCCAACGTCCTGACTTTC	CASSLTGQPGGTYSGANVLTF
TRBJ1-1	TRBD1	NA	TRBV7-7	TGTGCTAGCAGCTTAGTTGGGGACAGGGGGCACATACTGAACACTGAAGCTTTCTTT	CASSLVGDRGHILNTEAFF